Each of the 21 T cell receptor beta chains below was sequenced from the same sample in a study of T cells after yellow fever vaccination (dated by TCRdb to the late 2010s). The library was produced with 5' RACE. The listed sequencing device is Illumina NovaSeq 6000. TCRdb trimmed public reads at Q25 via fastp, called clones via MiXCR and kept in-frame beta chains. All rows with the same CDR3 protein become a single entry with the most common DNA and genes. This sample gives 300,000 to 400,000 distinct CDR3 sequences in total; approximately 13% of them show up just once. The ten largest clonotypes hold 2.5% to 4% of the sample. In the paper's terms, the treatment or condition label means: live attenuated yellow fever vaccine strain. Here the sequenced sample was CD4+ T cells sorted from PBMCs, taken 15 days after the yellow fever booster vaccination. The source is a man younger than 30 who received the YFV17D yellow fever vaccine.

This clonotype was seen a few times. The rearrangement uses TRBV9 and TRBJ2-3, with a weak D call TRBD1 (5 bases). V dropped 2 bases and J dropped 4 bases, with 17 bases sitting between them. Germline V gene data show CDR1 as SGDLS and CDR2 as YYNGEE. The CDR3 is 16 residues long. CDR3 nucleotide sequence: TGTGCCAGCAGCGTGGCAAGTGGGGCAGAGGCAGATACGCAGTATTTT. Translation: CASSVASGAEADTQYF. The full variable domain, completed using reference TRBV9 and TRBJ2-3, is DSGVTQTPKHLITATGQRVTLRCSPRSGDLSVYWYQQSLDQGLQFLIQYYNGEERAKGNILERFSAQQFPDLHSELNLSSLELGDSALYFCASSVASGAEADTQYFGPGTRLTVL.

The V call is TRBV3-2, the J call TRBJ2-7. TRBV3-2 is given as a pseudogene. The CDR3 is 13 residues long. This CDR3 is CASSHRPRYEQYF. The CDR3 nucleotides read TGTGCCAGCAGCCATCGACCCAGGTACGAGCAGTACTTC.

This clonotype has ten or more counts. The CDR3 here is CASSPRETELDRYEQYF. In DNA, the CDR3 is TGTGCCAGCAGCCCAAGGGAGACAGAACTTGATAGATACGAGCAGTACTTC. The V call is TRBV7-9, the J call TRBJ2-7; tentatively, D is TRBD1 or TRBD2 (5 bases each). The germline CDR1 and CDR2 sequences are SEHNR and FQNEAQ (reference sequence). This CDR3 has 17 residues. Trimming left V 5 bases short and J 4 bases short, with 24 bases between.

V is TRBV18 and J is TRBJ1-1, with TRBD1 matching 7 bases. Germline V CDR1 and CDR2: KGHSH, LQKENI. J was trimmed by 2 bases and V by 1 base; bases with no gene match: 7. The CDR3 is 16 residues long. The DNA for the CDR3 is TGTGCCAGCTCACCACTAATAACAGGGGTTAACACTGAAGCTTTCTTT. This gives the protein CASSPLITGVNTEAFF.

V and J are TRBV23-1 and TRBJ1-3, with D unresolved. TRBV23-1 is classed as an ORF, of uncertain function. There are 17 residues in the CDR3. V was clipped by 6 bases and J by 4 bases, with 22 bases between them. The CDR3 reads CASRYGRNIHFGNTIYF. The CDR3 bases are TGCGCCAGCAGATACGGACGGAATATTCACTTCGGAAACACCATATATTTT.

This chain connects TRBV27 to TRBJ1-1, with unresolved D. The ends were cut back, 5 bases at V and 4 bases at J, with 14 bases in the middle. The V gene's germline CDR1 is MNHEY and CDR2 SMNVEV (reference sequence). This CDR3 has 14 amino acids. Written as DNA, the CDR3 is TGTGCCAGCAGTCCTCAACAGAGGTCCACTGAAGCTTTCTTT. It yields the protein CASSPQQRSTEAFF.

The chain has TRBV6-6 and TRBJ1-2; D unclear. Trimming stripped 6 bases from V and 5 bases from J, with 13 bases between. This CDR3 contains 13 residues. Germline CDR1 MNHNY, CDR2 SVGAGI (reference sequence). The CDR3 loop is CASRPPTSYGYTF. CDR3 in DNA: TGTGCCAGCAGACCCCCTACTAGTTATGGCTACACCTTC.

The CDR3 loop is CASSLSGLPQHF. The CDR3 nucleotides read TGTGCCAGCAGCTTATCGGGTTTGCCCCAGCATTTT. The V and J genes are TRBV7-2 and TRBJ1-5; D unclear. With 2 bases removed from V and 9 bases from J, the gap between germline ends came to 8 bases. CDR1 SGHTA and CDR2 FQGNSA come from the germline V gene. This CDR3 is built from 12 residues.

This sequence joins TRBV29-1 and TRBJ2-5, with D tentatively TRBD1 (7 bases). Between the trimmed V and J ends, which lost 4 bases and 5 bases, there was a span of 14 bases. CDR3 length equals 13 residues. Germline CDR1 reads SQVTM; CDR2 reads ANQGSEA. CDR3 coding DNA: TGCAGCGTTGCTTTTTCAGGGGGGGAGACCCAGTACTTC. Translation: CSVAFSGGETQYF.

This clonotype was counted only a few times. The CDR3 region has the DNA TGTGCCAGCAGCCAAGCCCCGTTTGGAGGCTACACCTTC. This translates into CASSQAPFGGYTF. The genes are TRBV3-1 and TRBJ1-2; no clear D. CDR1 is LGHDT, CDR2 YNNKEL, per germline (reference sequence). The CDR3 has 13 amino acids. Trimming cost V 1 base and J 8 bases, with 11 bases left between them. The full variable domain, in which reference TRBV3-1 and TRBJ1-2 provide the parts outside the CDR3, is DTAVSQTPKYLVTQMGNDKSIKCEQNLGHDTMYWYKQDSKKFLKIMFSYNNKELIINETVPNRFSPKSPDKAHLNLHINSLELGDSAVYFCASSQAPFGGYTFGSGTRLTVV.

This clonotype was seen more than once but under ten times. The chain carries TRBV24-1 and TRBJ2-1, with 8 bases fitting TRBD1. The V gene's germline CDR1 is KGHDR and CDR2 SFDVKD. V gave up 7 bases and J gave up 5 bases; unmatched junction bases: 15. The CDR3 runs to 17 residues. The CDR3 spells CATRTPGPRGLDNEQFF. The CDR3 DNA sequence: TGTGCCACCAGGACCCCGGGACCCAGGGGGCTAGACAATGAGCAGTTCTTC.

There are many counts of this clonotype. The rearrangement joins TRBV12-3 or TRBV12-4 to TRBJ1-1; D not resolved. The CDR3 totals 13 residues. V lost 4 bases and J 3 bases, leaving 9 bases between the germline ends. This CDR3 reads CASSSLGDTEAFF. The CDR3 DNA reads as TGTGCCAGCAGTTCCCTCGGTGACACTGAAGCTTTCTTT.

The CDR3 DNA reads as TGTGCCAGCAGCGCCCAGAGTGTCTATGGCTACACCTTC. Translating it yields CASSAQSVYGYTF. The rearrangement links TRBV9 to TRBJ1-2; D not certain. The CDR3 is 13 amino acids. Germline V gives CDR1 SGDLS, CDR2 YYNGEE. V was cut by 3 bases and J by 4 bases, with 10 bases left in between.

The sample holds a few counts of this clonotype. The rearrangement links TRBV7-9 to TRBJ2-3; tentative D call: TRBD1 (5 bases). Trimming pared 4 bases from V and 10 bases from J, leaving 9 bases between. Germline CDR1 and CDR2: SEHNR and FQNEAQ (reference sequence). The CDR3 has 11 amino acids. The CDR3 region is CASSSLGAQYF. CDR3 bases: TGTGCCAGCAGCTCCCTAGGGGCGCAGTATTTT.

The chain employs TRBV6-5 and TRBJ2-7; a weak D match, TRBD1 (5 bases). The CDR3 contains 13 residues. CDR1 and CDR2 from the germline V gene are MNHEY and SVGAGI. The germline V and J ends were trimmed by 7 bases and 2 bases, with 12 bases remaining between them. CDR3 amino acids: CASTSDKTYEQYF. CDR3 DNA sequence: TGTGCCAGCACTTCGGACAAAACCTACGAGCAGTACTTC.

This clonotype turned up a few times. This sequence joins TRBV20-1 and TRBJ2-2, with no clear D. This CDR3 has 13 amino acids. The germline V gene encodes CDR1 DFQATT and CDR2 SNEGSKA (reference sequence). V was trimmed by 6 bases and J by 2 bases, leaving 10 bases between them. The CDR3 loop is CSATISNTGELFF. In DNA form, the CDR3 reads TGCAGTGCCACAATTAGCAACACCGGGGAGCTGTTTTTT.

This clonotype has only a few counts. The genes are TRBV24-1 and TRBJ2-1; 10 bases line up with TRBD2. The ends lost 4 bases at V and 0 bases at J; junction bases unmatched: 11. Germline V gene data show CDR1 as KGHDR and CDR2 as SFDVKD. This CDR3 has 19 residues. The chain's CDR3 is CATSDHASGGLSSYNEQFF. CDR3 bases: TGTGCCACCAGTGACCACGCTAGCGGGGGCCTAAGCTCCTACAATGAGCAGTTCTTC.

This clonotype occurred many times. This sequence joins TRBV29-1 and TRBJ1-1; 8 nucleotides align to TRBD1. J lost 11 bases, V lost 3 bases, and 14 bases had no gene match. CDR1 SQVTM and CDR2 ANQGSEA come from the germline V gene. This CDR3 spans 14 amino acids. The CDR3 loop is CSVEHGTGNILAFF. CDR3 nucleotides: TGCAGCGTTGAGCACGGGACAGGAAACATTTTGGCTTTCTTT.

V and J are TRBV7-2 and TRBJ2-4; tentative D call: TRBD2 (6 bases). The germline CDR1 and CDR2 sequences are SGHTA and FQGNSA. The CDR3 covers 16 residues. Trimming took 2 bases from V and 0 from J, leaving 11 bases between them. Written as DNA, the CDR3 is TGTGCCAGCAGCTTATCCGAGGGACTAGCCAAAAACATTCAGTACTTC. Translating gives CASSLSEGLAKNIQYF.

The chain joins TRBV12-3 or TRBV12-4 to TRBJ2-1; 8 nucleotides agree with TRBD1. This CDR3 has 14 residues. V trimming: 5 bases; J trimming: 3 bases; junction bases outside the gene matches: 3. For the CDR3, the DNA is TGTGCCAGCAGTCGGGACAGGTACTACAATGAGCAGTTCTTC. Encoded protein: CASSRDRYYNEQFF.

The chain joins TRBV6-6 to TRBJ2-7; 10 bases are a match to TRBD1. Per germline, CDR1 MNHNY and CDR2 SVGAGI (reference sequence). Trimming removed 2 bases from V and 5 bases from J; junction bases left unmatched: 12. CDR3 length equals 17 residues. CDR3 sequence: CASSYRLFGTGDDEQYF. The CDR3 DNA reads as TGTGCCAGCAGTTACAGGCTATTCGGGACAGGGGATGACGAGCAGTACTTC.